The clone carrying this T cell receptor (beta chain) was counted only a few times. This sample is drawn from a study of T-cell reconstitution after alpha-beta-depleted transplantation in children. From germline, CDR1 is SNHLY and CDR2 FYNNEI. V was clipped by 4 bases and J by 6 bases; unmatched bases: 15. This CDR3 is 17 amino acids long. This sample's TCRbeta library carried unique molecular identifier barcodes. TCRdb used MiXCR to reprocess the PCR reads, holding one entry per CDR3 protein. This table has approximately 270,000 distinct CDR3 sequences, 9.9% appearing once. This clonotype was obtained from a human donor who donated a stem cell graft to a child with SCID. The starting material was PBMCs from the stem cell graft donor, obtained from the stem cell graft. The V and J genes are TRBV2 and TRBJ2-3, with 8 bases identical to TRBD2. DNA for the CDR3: TGTGCCAGCAGTGCTGCTAGCGGGTCCCCAAGAGTGGATACGCAGTATTTT. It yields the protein CASSAASGSPRVDTQYF.